Listed below are T cell receptor beta chains from one sample, sequenced in a study of vaccination and CD4 T cells after COVID-19. These TCRs are of unknown antigen specificity. TCRdb reanalysed the PCR reads using MiXCR and keeps one entry per CDR3 protein. The sample carries approximately 17,000 distinct CDR3 sequences, about 53% recorded once. The sequenced sample was CD4+ T cells from blood, cultured in vitro. These receptors came from a human donor who had recovered from COVID-19. Both conserved end residues are part of each CDR3. A D gene is named only where the DNA matches it firmly. Clone size appears in some rows only: once, few, many, or a class for an expanded clone.

j_call clone_size d_call v_call cdr3_nt cdr3_aa
TRBJ1-2 NA NA TRBV30 TGTGCCTGGGGGGCGAACTATGGCTACACCTTC CAWGANYGYTF
TRBJ2-3 few NA TRBV7-2 TGTGCCAGCAGCTTACTGGGCACAGATACGCAGTATTTT CASSLLGTDTQYF
TRBJ2-3 NA NA TRBV28 TGTGCCAGCAGTACCTCAGTGGGGGATACGCAGTATTTT CASSTSVGDTQYF
TRBJ1-2 few TRBD1 TRBV6-2/TRBV6-3 TGTGCCAGCAGTTACTCGGCCAGAGCGGACAGGGGCTATGGCTACACCTTC CASSYSARADRGYGYTF
TRBJ1-2 medium-sized TRBD1 TRBV11-3 TGTGCCAGCAGCTTTAGAGGTGGGACAGGGTCTGGCTACACCTTC CASSFRGGTGSGYTF
TRBJ2-5 NA TRBD2 TRBV11-3 TGTGCCAGCAGCCCACGGCGGGGGTGGGGAGAGACCCAGTACTTC CASSPRRGWGETQYF
TRBJ2-7 few NA TRBV6-2/TRBV6-3 TGTGCCAGCAGTTCGGATCGGACCAAAATTCTGTACGAGCAGTACTTC CASSSDRTKILYEQYF
TRBJ2-7 NA TRBD2 TRBV27 TGTGCCAGCAGCCGGGGCGGGAGCACCTACGAGCAGTACTTC CASSRGGSTYEQYF
TRBJ1-6 NA TRBD1 TRBV6-1 TGTGCCAGCAGTGAATACAGGGGGGACCTATCACCCCTCCACTTT CASSEYRGDLSPLHF
TRBJ2-5 once NA TRBV20-1 TGCAGTGCTAAACGGCGGGGCGGGAGAGGGGGAGAGACCCAGTACTTC CSAKRRGGRGGETQYF
TRBJ2-7 few NA TRBV2 TGTGCCAGCAACGACGCCGGGAAAGCCTACGAGCAGTACTTC CASNDAGKAYEQYF
TRBJ2-5 NA NA TRBV20-1 TGCAGTGCTAGCGGACCCCCGAGGCAACAGACCCAGTACTTC CSASGPPRQQTQYF
TRBJ1-1 NA NA TRBV12-3/TRBV12-4 TGTGCCAGCACCACCGACAGACGGACTGAAGCTTTCTTT CASTTDRRTEAFF
TRBJ2-5 few NA TRBV7-3 TGTGCCAGCAGCTTCGGCCGTGAAGAGACCCAGTACTTC CASSFGREETQYF
TRBJ2-4 NA NA TRBV30 TGTGCCTGGAGTGTTCCTCGATCATCAGGAGACATTCAGTACTTC CAWSVPRSSGDIQYF
TRBJ2-3 few NA TRBV7-9 TGTGCCAGCAGCCTCAGTCGGGCCGGGATAGATACGCAGTATTTT CASSLSRAGIDTQYF
TRBJ1-2 NA TRBD1 TRBV20-1 TGCAGTGCTAGAGATGGCAGGGGGCTCGATGGCTACACCTTC CSARDGRGLDGYTF
TRBJ2-1 NA TRBD2 TRBV6-2/TRBV6-3 TGTGCCAGCAGTGGACTAGCGGGAGGTAAGAGCTCCTACAATGAGCAGTTCTTC CASSGLAGGKSSYNEQFF
TRBJ1-1 few NA TRBV7-9 TGTGCCAGCAGCCGGACGGGTCGAGGGACTGAAGCTTTCTTT CASSRTGRGTEAFF
TRBJ2-3 NA TRBD2 TRBV6-2/TRBV6-3 TGTGCCAGCAGGGAGATTAGCGGGAGGACGAGGAATACGCAGTATTTT CASREISGRTRNTQYF
TRBJ2-1 once NA TRBV6-5 TGTGCCAGCAGTTGGGGGGAAGGGAAGCAGTTCTTC CASSWGEGKQFF
TRBJ2-3 once NA TRBV3-1 TGTGCCAGCAGCCCCATAAGCACAGATACGCAGTATTTT CASSPISTDTQYF
TRBJ2-7 NA NA TRBV6-1 TGTGCCAGCAGTGGGGGAAGAGGACAAGGACCCTACGAGCAGTACTTC CASSGGRGQGPYEQYF
TRBJ2-3 NA NA TRBV19 TGTGCCAGTAGTATTACAGATACGCAGTATTTT CASSITDTQYF
TRBJ1-5 NA NA TRBV5-6 TGTGCCAGCAGCTCCGCCGGGTATAGCAATCAGCCCCAGCATTTT CASSSAGYSNQPQHF
TRBJ2-3 few NA TRBV25-1 TGTGCCAGCAACCCAGACACAGATACGCAGTATTTT CASNPDTDTQYF
TRBJ2-7 NA NA TRBV6-1 TGTGCCAGCAGGCGGGCACTCGACAGGACCTACGAGCAGTACTTC CASRRALDRTYEQYF
TRBJ2-3 few NA TRBV20-1 TGCAGTGCTAGAAATTTCCTAGGAACAGATACGCAGTATTTT CSARNFLGTDTQYF
TRBJ2-7 NA TRBD2 TRBV4-2 TGTGCCAGCAGCCAAGAGGGACTAGCGGGCTCCTACGAGCAGTACTTC CASSQEGLAGSYEQYF
TRBJ2-5 NA TRBD1 TRBV20-1 TGCAGTGCTAGAGAAACGGGACAGGTCCCAGAGACCCAGTACTTC CSARETGQVPETQYF
TRBJ2-3 NA TRBD1 TRBV7-2 TGTGCCAGCAGCCCAATCTCGACAGGGGGCGGCACAGATACGCAGTATTTT CASSPISTGGGTDTQYF
TRBJ2-2 NA NA TRBV2 TGTGCCAGCGGACACTTCACCGGGGAGCTGTTTTTT CASGHFTGELFF
TRBJ2-7 NA TRBD1 TRBV10-3 TGTGCCACCACACGGACAGGAGAGCAGTACTTC CATTRTGEQYF
TRBJ2-1 few NA TRBV20-1 TGCAGTGCGCTAGCGTACGCAAATGAGCAGTTCTTC CSALAYANEQFF
TRBJ1-2 few TRBD1 TRBV11-2 TGTGCCAGCAGCTTAGATGGAGGGACAGGAGGATATGGCTACACCTTC CASSLDGGTGGYGYTF
TRBJ2-1 few TRBD1 TRBV7-9 TGTGCCAGCAGCACCGGGACAGGGGGATACAATGAGCAGTTCTTC CASSTGTGGYNEQFF